Below, 20 T cell receptor beta chains from the same sample are listed, as sequenced in a study of CD4 and CD8 cells across lung adenocarcinoma regions. In TCRdb, the PCR reads were re-called with MiXCR into one record per CDR3 protein. The sample includes over 1,500 distinct CDR3 sequences, about three fifths of them seen just once. Material for sequencing was CD4+ T cells from the margin of a lung tumor. Receptors were obtained from a female donor with lung adenocarcinoma. The CD4 and CD8 labels of this study may be unreliable.

The chain recombines TRBV7-2 with TRBJ2-5; D not resolved. Germline CDR1 and CDR2: SGHTA and FQGNSA. This CDR3 contains 12 residues. V was pared by 2 bases and J by 2 bases, with 3 bases between. CDR3 in amino acids: CASSLRQETQYF. For the CDR3, the DNA is TGTGCCAGCAGCTTAAGGCAAGAGACCCAGTACTTC.

The V call is TRBV10-2, the J call TRBJ1-1; possibly TRBD1 for D (6 bases). CDR3 size: 13 residues. Trimming took 4 bases from V and 1 from J, leaving 7 bases between them. Germline V gene lookup returns CDR1 WSHSY and CDR2 SAAADI. In DNA form, the CDR3 reads TGCGCCAGCAGTGGGACAGAGAACACTGAAGCTTTCTTT. Residues: CASSGTENTEAFF.

The chain is built from TRBV6-1 and TRBJ2-3, with D perhaps matching TRBD1 or TRBD2 (6 bases each). V was pared by 8 bases and J by 3 bases, with 15 bases between. The CDR3 loop spans 14 amino acids. CDR1 is MNHNS and CDR2 is SASEGT in the germline V gene. The CDR3 DNA sequence: TGTGCCAGCCGATGGAGAGGGGGGACAGATACGCAGTATTTT. The encoded protein is CASRWRGGTDTQYF.

Relative to its sample, this clonotype is large (0.1 to 1%). The CDR3 DNA follows: TGTGCCAGCAGTCGAGCAGGGGCCTACGAGCAGTACTTC. Residues: CASSRAGAYEQYF. The chain joins TRBV27 to TRBJ2-7; possible D gene TRBD1, 6 bases. This CDR3 has 13 residues. Germline V gene data show CDR1 as MNHEY and CDR2 as SMNVEV (reference sequence). With 5 bases removed from V and 2 bases from J, the gap between germline ends came to 10 bases.

About this clonotype itself: In this CDR3 the conserved last residue, phenylalanine or tryptophan, is missing, so a read error is likely. No DNA is shown, since the ends of the CDR3 on it are uncertain; the CDR3 is the one TCRdb lists. The rearrangement joins TRBV8-2 to TRBJ2-5; TRBD2, the D gene given by the table, was not confirmed from the DNA. TRBV8-2 represents a pseudogene. The CDR3 contains 9 residues when both ends are counted. CDR3 region: CGEGLSSDP.

This clonotype is deemed medium-sized. J is TRBJ2-5 and V is TRBV7-8; D is undetermined. The length of the CDR3 is 15 residues. The germline V and J ends were trimmed by 7 bases and 2 bases, with 17 bases remaining between them. Germline V gene sequence: CDR1 SGHVS, CDR2 FQNEAQ. Written as DNA, the CDR3 is TGTGCCAGCACTATTAGACTGGCGGCTCAAGAGACCCAGTACTTC. It codes for CASTIRLAAQETQYF. Combining the CDR3 with reference TRBV7-8 and TRBJ2-5 gives the whole variable domain GAGVSQSPRYKVAKRGQDVALRCDPISGHVSLFWYQQALGQGPEFLTYFQNEAQLDKSGLPSDRFFAERPEGSVSTLKIQRTQQEDSAVYLCASTIRLAAQETQYFGPGTRLLVL.

The genes are TRBV24-1 and TRBJ2-1; no clear D. The J call may be mistaken, given a closer DNA end match to TRBJ2-7. CDR3 length equals 11 residues. CDR1 is KGHDR and CDR2 is SFDVKD in the germline V gene. The CDR3 sequence: CATEMYNEQYF. The CDR3 region has the DNA TGTGCCACCGAAATGTACAATGAGCAGTACTTC.

The sample holds one count of this clonotype. Relative to the germline gene, one junction end is altered; a read error may explain this. J is TRBJ2-4 and V is TRBV27; a weak D match, TRBD2 (6 bases). The length of the CDR3 is 15 residues. Germline CDR1 reads MNHEY; CDR2 reads SMNVEV (reference sequence). The chain's CDR3 is CASTNLGGEQKIQYF. For the CDR3, the DNA is TGTGCCAGCACCAACCTCGGCGGGGAACAAAAGATTCAGTACTTC.

This chain joins TRBV12-3 or TRBV12-4 and TRBJ2-3; D ambiguous. The CDR3 spans 11 residues. Trimming shortened V by 11 bases and J by 3 bases, and 9 bases separated the two germline ends. CDR3 coding DNA: TGTGCCGCCGGATCGACAGATACGCAGTATTTT. Protein product: CAAGSTDTQYF.

To note about this clonotype: A read error is likely, as this CDR3 ends without the conserved phenylalanine or tryptophan. Because the CDR3's place on the DNA is in doubt, the DNA is left out and the CDR3 is given as listed by TCRdb. The rearrangement joins TRBV3-1 to TRBJ2-1. Germline values: CDR1 LGHDT, CDR2 YNNKEL (reference sequence). The CDR3 is 12 amino acids long, termini counted. CDR3 amino acids: CACGPDLTPAKG.

The chain is built from TRBV6-1 and TRBJ2-1; TRBD1 agrees at 10 bases. The CDR3 is made up of 14 amino acids. J lost 5 bases, V lost 9 bases, and 7 bases had no gene match. Germline V gene sequence: CDR1 MNHNS, CDR2 SASEGT. The CDR3 bases are TGTGCCAGTTTCGGGACAGGGGAACACAATGAGCAGTTCTTC. It specifies CASFGTGEHNEQFF.

V is TRBV6-5 and J is TRBJ2-4; a possible D gene is TRBD2 (6 bases). The tail of the sequence fits TRBJ2-7 better, so the J call may be wrong. The CDR3 contains 16 residues. Per germline, CDR1 MNHEY and CDR2 SVGAGI. The CDR3 loop reads CASSYATGVGTYEQYF. Here the CDR3 DNA reads TGTGCCAGCAGTTACGCAACGGGGGTAGGGACCTACGAGCAGTACTTC.

This clonotype was picked up a small number of times. J is TRBJ2-2 and V is TRBV6-1; no firm D call. The CDR3 runs to 11 residues. Germline values: CDR1 MNHNS, CDR2 SASEGT. V lost 8 bases and J lost 4, with 5 bases in between. The CDR3 loop reads CASWSTGELFF. The CDR3 DNA follows: TGTGCCAGCTGGTCCACCGGGGAGCTGTTTTTT.

The genes are TRBV6-1 and TRBJ2-3, with D perhaps TRBD1 (8 bases). TRBJ2-5 matches the DNA end more closely, so the J call is doubtful. The germline V gene encodes CDR1 MNHNS and CDR2 SASEGT. This CDR3 comprises 12 residues. Here the CDR3 reads CATNRGGETQYF. CDR3 DNA sequence: TGTGCCACCAACAGGGGGGGAGAGACCCAGTACTTC.

This chain links TRBV6-5 with TRBJ2-1, with TRBD1 matching 7 bases. The CDR3 is made up of 17 amino acids. Unmatched junction bases numbered 14, after V lost 4 bases and J lost 5 bases. Germline V gene lookup returns CDR1 MNHEY and CDR2 SVGAGI. The CDR3 region is CASSSPRRDRTNNEQFF. CDR3 sequence (DNA): TGTGCCAGCAGTTCCCCCCGCAGGGACAGAACTAACAATGAGCAGTTCTTC.

The chain uses TRBV24-1 and TRBJ2-1; D is possibly TRBD1 (5 bases). The CDR3 runs 14 residues. V was clipped by 5 bases and J by 1 base, with 8 bases between them. The germline V gene has CDR1 KGHDR and CDR2 SFDVKD. This chain's CDR3 is CATSGRGSYNEQFF. CDR3 coding DNA: TGTGCCACCAGTGGTAGGGGTTCCTACAATGAGCAGTTCTTC.

This rearrangement joins TRBV6-5 to TRBJ2-1; D is possibly TRBD2 (5 bases). V shed 0 bases and J shed 7 bases, with 19 bases lying between them. CDR3 length equals 17 residues. Germline values: CDR1 MNHEY, CDR2 SVGAGI. CDR3 sequence (DNA): TGTGCCAGCAGTTACTCGAGAGGGCCTAGTAGTAGGAATGAGCAGTTCTTC. This sequence encodes CASSYSRGPSSRNEQFF.

V usage is TRBV6-1 and J usage is TRBJ2-3; D ambiguous. The V and J ends lost 1 base and 6 bases respectively, with 5 bases between them. Germline CDR1 is MNHNS and CDR2 is SASEGT. The CDR3 length is 12 residues. The CDR3 sequence is CASSEGEDTQYF. As DNA, the CDR3 is TGTGCCAGCAGTGAAGGAGAGGATACGCAGTATTTT.

This clonotype was observed a few times. The chain combines TRBV20-1 with TRBJ2-5; no definite D call. V was pared by 8 bases and J by 5 bases, with 15 bases between. Looked up from germline, CDR1 is DFQATT and CDR2 is SNEGSKA (reference sequence). The CDR3 length is 12 residues. DNA for the CDR3: TGCAGTACACAAAGAGGTTCGGAGACCCAGTACTTC. It is translated as CSTQRGSETQYF.

This clonotype is large. The CDR3, as DNA: TGTGCCAGCAGTAACCTAGTTGGGACCGGGGAGCTGTTTTTT. Amino acid sequence: CASSNLVGTGELFF. V usage is TRBV6-5 and J usage is TRBJ2-2; D is unclear. The germline V gene has CDR1 MNHEY and CDR2 SVGAGI. With 5 bases removed from V and 5 bases from J, the gap between germline ends came to 12 bases. The CDR3 is 14 residues long.